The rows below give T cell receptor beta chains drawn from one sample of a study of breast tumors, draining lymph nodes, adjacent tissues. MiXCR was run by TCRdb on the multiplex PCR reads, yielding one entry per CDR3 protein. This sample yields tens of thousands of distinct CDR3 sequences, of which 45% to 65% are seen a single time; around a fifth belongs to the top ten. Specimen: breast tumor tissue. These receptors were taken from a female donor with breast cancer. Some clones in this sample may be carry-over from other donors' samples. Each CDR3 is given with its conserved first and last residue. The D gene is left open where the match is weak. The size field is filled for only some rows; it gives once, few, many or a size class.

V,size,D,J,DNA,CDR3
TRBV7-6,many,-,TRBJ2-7,TGTGCCAGCAGCTTAGCGGGGGGGGACAGCTCCTACGAGCAGTACTTC,CASSLAGGDSSYEQYF
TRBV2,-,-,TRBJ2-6,TGTGCCAGCAGTGAAGGGGGCAACGTCCTGACTTTC,CASSEGGNVLTF
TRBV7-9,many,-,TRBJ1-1,TGTGCCAGCAGCTTTTCGGACACTGAAGCTTTCTTT,CASSFSDTEAFF
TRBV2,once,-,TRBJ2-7,TGTGCCAGCAGTGAAGGATCCAGGGGCTACGAGCAGTACTTC,CASSEGSRGYEQYF
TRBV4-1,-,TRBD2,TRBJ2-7,TGCGCCAGCAGCCAAGGTGGGGGGGGACGGAATACCTACGAGCAGTACTTC,CASSQGGGGRNTYEQYF
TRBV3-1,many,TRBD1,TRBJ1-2,TGTGCCAGCAGCTCCCGGACAGGGGGACTTTATGGCTACACCTTC,CASSSRTGGLYGYTF
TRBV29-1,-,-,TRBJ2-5,TGCAGCGTTGAGGAGGGTTTTCAAGAGACCCAGTACTTC,CSVEEGFQETQYF
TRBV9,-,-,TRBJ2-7,TGTGCCAGCAGCGCAGAGGGCCTAAGCTCCTACGAGCAGTACTTC,CASSAEGLSSYEQYF
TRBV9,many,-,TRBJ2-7,TGTGCCAGCAGCGTAGGAGCAGAATACTACGAGCAGTACTTC,CASSVGAEYYEQYF
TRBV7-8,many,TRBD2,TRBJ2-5,TGTGCCAGCAGCCTACTAGCGGGAGGGGAGACCCAGTACTTC,CASSLLAGGETQYF
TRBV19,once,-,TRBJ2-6,TGTGCCAGTAGTATCGTGTCCCAGTTGGGCAACGTCCTGACTTTC,CASSIVSQLGNVLTF
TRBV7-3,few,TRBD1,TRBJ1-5,TGTGCCAGCAGCTTGCAGGGGGCGGGGGGCAATCAGCCCCAGCATTTT,CASSLQGAGGNQPQHF
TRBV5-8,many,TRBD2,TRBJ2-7,TGTGCCAGCAGCTCGACTAAGGGACTAGCGGGGAAACCACGCTACGAGCAGTACTTC,CASSSTKGLAGKPRYEQYF
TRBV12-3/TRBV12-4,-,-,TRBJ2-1,TGTGCCAGCAGTTTAGGGGGAAACTCGTATAATGAGCAGTTCTTC,CASSLGGNSYNEQFF
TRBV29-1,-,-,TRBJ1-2,TGCAGCGTTGAAGGCCTGGGGCCGAACTATGGCTACACCTTC,CSVEGLGPNYGYTF
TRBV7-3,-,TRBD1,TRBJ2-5,TGTGCCAGCAGCTTTGGACGCAGGGGGGAGACCCAGTACTTC,CASSFGRRGETQYF
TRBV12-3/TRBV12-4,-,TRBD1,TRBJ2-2,TGTGCCAGACCACCGGGACAGGGGAGGGACACCGGGGAGCTGTTTTTT,CARPPGQGRDTGELFF
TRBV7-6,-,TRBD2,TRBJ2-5,TGTGCCAGCAGCTTTGGGGGGGGTGAGACCCAGTACTTC,CASSFGGGETQYF
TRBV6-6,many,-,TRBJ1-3,TGTGCCAGCAGTTACGGCAGCCGCTCTGGAAACACCATATATTTT,CASSYGSRSGNTIYF
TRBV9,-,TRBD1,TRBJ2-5,TGTGCCAGCAGCCCAGGGACAGGGGGCGGAGAGACCCAGTACTTC,CASSPGTGGGETQYF
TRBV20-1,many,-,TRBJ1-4,TGCAGTGCTAGAGGGCAGGCTGGGGGAAAACTGTTTTTT,CSARGQAGGKLFF
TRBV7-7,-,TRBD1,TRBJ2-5,TGTGCTAGCAGCCCAGGACAGGGGAGTCAAGAGACCCAGTACTTC,CASSPGQGSQETQYF
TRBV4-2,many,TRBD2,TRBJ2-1,TGTGCCAGCAGCCACTATAGCGGGGGGGCCTACAATGAGCAGTTCTTC,CASSHYSGGAYNEQFF
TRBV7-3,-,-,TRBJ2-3,TGTGCCAGCAGCTTACGCCCCGGGACTGATACGCAGTACTTT,CASSLRPGTDTQYF
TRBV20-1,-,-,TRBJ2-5,TGCAGTGCTAGAACGCCTAACCAAGAGACCCAGTACTTC,CSARTPNQETQYF